This entry lists 10 T cell receptor beta chains sequenced from one sample in a study of T cell changes during pregnancy in multiple sclerosis. Data came from immunoSEQ multiplex PCR; TCRdb stores just in-frame clones and leaves some out. Counted here are some 40,000 clones, 90% to 95% occurring once; the ten biggest clones make up about 0.34%. The material sequenced was CD4+ T cells from peripheral blood mononuclear cells, taken after pregnancy. The receptors were gathered from a female donor with multiple sclerosis, enrolled in a pregnancy study.

The chain links TRBV9 to TRBJ2-4; D may be TRBD1 (7 bases). Deletions cut 3 bases from V and 0 bases from J, with 13 bases between. Germline V gene data show CDR1 as SGDLS and CDR2 as YYNGEE. This CDR3 has 16 amino acids. Here the CDR3 DNA reads TGTGCCAGCAGCGGCGGGACAGAACTAGCCAAAAACATTCAGTACTTC. It is translated as CASSGGTELAKNIQYF.

A single count supports this clone. The chain is built from TRBV6-5 and TRBJ1-1, with 7 nucleotides matching TRBD1. The V gene's germline CDR1 is MNHEY and CDR2 SVGAGI. The CDR3 contains 14 residues. V gave up 6 bases and J gave up 2 bases; unmatched junction bases: 6. The CDR3 spells CASRRDRTNTEAFF. CDR3 DNA: TGTGCCAGCAGAAGGGACAGAACTAACACTGAAGCTTTCTTT.

The chain is built from TRBV5-1 and TRBJ1-1; D is undetermined. Per the germline V gene, CDR1 is SGHRS and CDR2 is YFSETQ. The CDR3 has 14 residues. V was pared by 4 bases and J by 7 bases, with 17 bases between. Here the CDR3 DNA reads TGCGCCAGCAGCACCCGGCGGGGAGGCTATGAAGCTTTCTTT. Translation: CASSTRRGGYEAFF. Full variable domain (outside the CDR3, taken from reference TRBV5-1 and TRBJ1-1): KAGVTQTPRYLIKTRGQQVTLSCSPISGHRSVSWYQQTPGQGLQFLFEYFSETQRNKGNFPGRFSGRQFSNSRSEMNVSTLELGDSALYLCASSTRRGGYEAFFGQGTRLTVV.

For the CDR3, the DNA is TGTGCCAGCAGCGTTCTAGCGGGGGGCCCCCAAGAGACCCAGTACTTC. This encodes CASSVLAGGPQETQYF. The chain joins TRBV9 to TRBJ2-5, with 11 bases aligning to TRBD2. This CDR3 contains 16 residues. The trim removed 2 bases at V and 1 base at J, leaving 4 bases unmatched. Per the germline V gene, CDR1 is SGDLS and CDR2 is YYNGEE.

The chain carries TRBV10-3 and TRBJ1-1, with D possibly matching TRBD1 (5 bases). Germline CDR1 reads ENHRY; CDR2 reads SYGVKD. Trimming shortened V by 6 bases and J by 0 bases, and 14 bases separated the two germline ends. This CDR3 region has 15 residues. DNA of the CDR3: TGTGCCATCAGCAATCGTGGGGCGATGAACACTGAAGCTTTCTTT. Protein product: CAISNRGAMNTEAFF.

V is TRBV2 and J is TRBJ2-2; possibly TRBD1 for D (5 bases). The germline V gene has CDR1 SNHLY and CDR2 FYNNEI. Trimming left V 6 bases short and J 4 bases short, with 12 bases between. The CDR3 extends over 14 amino acids. The CDR3 DNA follows: TGTGCCAGCAGACCACAGGTAGTCACCGGGGAGCTGTTTTTT. It codes for CASRPQVVTGELFF.

This clone was picked up a small number of times. The CDR3 DNA is TGTGCCAGTAGTATCAGTCGTACAGGGCACTATGGCTACACCTTC. Protein sequence: CASSISRTGHYGYTF. The chain combines TRBV19 with TRBJ1-2, with a tentative D call TRBD1 (6 bases). The V gene's germline CDR1 is LNHDA and CDR2 SQIVND (reference sequence). The length of the CDR3 is 15 residues. The ends were cut back, 3 bases at V and 3 bases at J, with 14 bases in the middle.

This chain links TRBV10-3 with TRBJ2-7; 10 bases are a match to TRBD1. The CDR3 sequence is 14 residues long. CDR1 is ENHRY and CDR2 is SYGVKD in the germline V gene. V shed 4 bases, J shed 2 bases, and the junction held 2 bases outside the gene matches. The CDR3 loop is CAISGGQGAYEQYF. DNA of the CDR3: TGTGCCATCAGTGGAGGACAGGGGGCCTACGAGCAGTACTTC.

The V and J genes are TRBV27 and TRBJ1-6; TRBD1 aligns across 7 bases. In germline, CDR1 is MNHEY, CDR2 SMNVEV (reference sequence). V trimming: 5 bases; J trimming: 1 base; junction bases outside the gene matches: 8. This CDR3 is built from 17 residues. The CDR3 protein is CASSPQKGASYNSPLHF. In DNA, the CDR3 is TGTGCCAGCAGTCCCCAGAAGGGGGCTTCCTATAATTCACCCCTCCACTTT.

The chain links TRBV11-3 to TRBJ2-7; 8 bases match TRBD1. CDR3 length: 12 residues. Trimming at V came to 4 bases and at J to 6 bases, leaving 2 bases not matched to a gene. Looked up from germline, CDR1 is SGHNT and CDR2 is YENEEA. The CDR3: CASSYRGTEQYF. The CDR3 DNA reads TGTGCCAGCAGCTACAGGGGGACCGAGCAGTACTTC.